These T cell receptor beta chains were read from a single sample in a study of CD8+ T cells in alopecia areata. The data were produced by immunoSEQ multiplex PCR, yet TCRdb's version contains in-frame clones alone and is incomplete. The sample has about 14,000 clones; under 60% are singletons. Specimen: skin, collected at week 0. These receptors were collected from a human donor with alopecia areata. The CDR3 runs from the conserved cysteine through the conserved F or W. Fields, in order: clone size, CDR3 length, V gene, J gene, D gene, CDR3 protein, CDR3 DNA. D genes are given only for firm matches. Only part of the rows carry a size: once, few, many, or a class if the clone is expanded.

clone size: medium-sized; CDR3 length: 15; V gene: TRBV7-2; J gene: TRBJ1-1; D gene: .; CDR3 protein: CASSLNAGANTEAFF; CDR3 DNA: TGTGCCAGCAGCTTAAATGCAGGGGCGAACACTGAAGCTTTCTTT
clone size: once; CDR3 length: 15; V gene: TRBV27; J gene: TRBJ1-5; D gene: .; CDR3 protein: CASSYSTLSNQPQHF; CDR3 DNA: TGTGCCAGCAGTTATTCTACTCTCAGCAATCAGCCCCAGCATTTT
clone size: few; CDR3 length: 12; V gene: TRBV5-1; J gene: TRBJ2-7; D gene: .; CDR3 protein: CASSLEGHEQYF; CDR3 DNA: TGCGCCAGCAGCTTGGAGGGACACGAGCAGTACTTC
clone size: .; CDR3 length: 17; V gene: TRBV5-6; J gene: TRBJ2-3; D gene: TRBD2; CDR3 protein: CASSLGTSARSTDTQYF; CDR3 DNA: TGTGCCAGCAGCTTGGGGACTAGCGCGCGGAGCACAGATACGCAGTATTTT
clone size: .; CDR3 length: 13; V gene: TRBV2; J gene: TRBJ1-2; D gene: .; CDR3 protein: CASSGGGFYGYTF; CDR3 DNA: TGTGCCAGCAGCGGAGGGGGGTTCTATGGCTACACCTTC
clone size: .; CDR3 length: 15; V gene: TRBV27; J gene: TRBJ1-1; D gene: .; CDR3 protein: CASSASGFPNTEAFF; CDR3 DNA: TGTGCCAGCAGTGCATCAGGGTTTCCGAACACTGAAGCTTTCTTT
clone size: .; CDR3 length: 13; V gene: TRBV7-9; J gene: TRBJ2-7; D gene: .; CDR3 protein: CASSRDNKYEQYF; CDR3 DNA: TGTGCCAGCAGCCGGGACAATAAATACGAGCAGTACTTC
clone size: .; CDR3 length: 13; V gene: TRBV27; J gene: TRBJ2-7; D gene: .; CDR3 protein: CASSFSRSYEQYF; CDR3 DNA: TGTGCCAGCAGTTTTAGCAGATCCTACGAGCAGTACTTC
clone size: .; CDR3 length: 13; V gene: TRBV7-2; J gene: TRBJ2-3; D gene: .; CDR3 protein: CASSPGPQDTQYF; CDR3 DNA: TGTGCCAGCAGCCCCGGGCCTCAGGATACGCAGTATTTT
clone size: few; CDR3 length: 14; V gene: TRBV5-1; J gene: TRBJ2-1; D gene: TRBD2; CDR3 protein: CASSIGTTYNEQFF; CDR3 DNA: TGCGCCAGCAGTATCGGGACTACCTACAATGAGCAGTTCTTC
clone size: .; CDR3 length: 14; V gene: TRBV5-4; J gene: TRBJ1-2; D gene: .; CDR3 protein: CASSRDTTNYGYTF; CDR3 DNA: TGTGCCAGCAGCCGGGACACCACTAACTATGGCTACACCTTC
clone size: .; CDR3 length: 13; V gene: TRBV15; J gene: TRBJ1-5; D gene: .; CDR3 protein: CATGMYSNQPQHF; CDR3 DNA: TGTGCCACCGGCATGTATAGCAATCAGCCCCAGCATTTT
clone size: .; CDR3 length: 14; V gene: TRBV27; J gene: TRBJ2-7; D gene: .; CDR3 protein: CASSSTPGHYEQYF; CDR3 DNA: TGTGCCAGCAGTTCAACCCCGGGGCACTACGAGCAGTACTTC
clone size: few; CDR3 length: 14; V gene: TRBV7-3; J gene: TRBJ2-1; D gene: .; CDR3 protein: CASSLTWGDGEQFF; CDR3 DNA: TGTGCCAGCAGCTTAACGTGGGGGGATGGTGAGCAGTTCTTC
clone size: .; CDR3 length: 16; V gene: TRBV13; J gene: TRBJ1-5; D gene: .; CDR3 protein: CASSLGGRAGTQPQHF; CDR3 DNA: TGTGCCAGCAGCTTAGGCGGTAGGGCAGGTACTCAGCCCCAGCATTTT
clone size: few; CDR3 length: 15; V gene: TRBV11-2; J gene: TRBJ1-1; D gene: TRBD1; CDR3 protein: CASSLSKVQGIEAFF; CDR3 DNA: TGTGCCAGCAGCTTGTCTAAAGTACAGGGGATTGAAGCTTTCTTT
clone size: .; CDR3 length: 15; V gene: TRBV5-6; J gene: TRBJ2-7; D gene: .; CDR3 protein: CASSFRQGRAYEQYF; CDR3 DNA: TGTGCCAGCAGCTTTCGACAAGGTCGGGCCTACGAGCAGTACTTC
clone size: .; CDR3 length: 14; V gene: TRBV5-1; J gene: TRBJ2-5; D gene: .; CDR3 protein: CASSSLDWKETQYF; CDR3 DNA: TGCGCCAGCAGCTCCCTGGACTGGAAAGAGACCCAGTACTTC
clone size: .; CDR3 length: 14; V gene: TRBV28; J gene: TRBJ2-1; D gene: .; CDR3 protein: CASSMVSSYNEQFF; CDR3 DNA: TGTGCCAGCAGCATGGTTAGCTCCTACAATGAGCAGTTCTTC
clone size: .; CDR3 length: 16; V gene: TRBV30; J gene: TRBJ1-6; D gene: TRBD1; CDR3 protein: CAWSLGQGAENSPLHF; CDR3 DNA: TGTGCCTGGAGTTTAGGACAGGGGGCAGAGAATTCACCCCTCCACTTT
clone size: few; CDR3 length: 18; V gene: TRBV28; J gene: TRBJ2-3; D gene: TRBD2; CDR3 protein: CASSLSLAGAHPRDTQYF; CDR3 DNA: TGTGCCAGCAGTTTATCCCTAGCGGGGGCCCACCCTCGAGATACGCAGTATTTT
clone size: large; CDR3 length: 17; V gene: TRBV7-6; J gene: TRBJ1-6; D gene: .; CDR3 protein: CASSLIPGRGRPSPLHF; CDR3 DNA: TGTGCCAGCAGCTTAATCCCCGGCAGGGGCAGGCCTTCACCCCTCCACTTT
clone size: .; CDR3 length: 14; V gene: TRBV9; J gene: TRBJ1-2; D gene: TRBD1; CDR3 protein: CASSGSTGGYGYTF; CDR3 DNA: TGTGCCAGCAGCGGCTCAACAGGGGGCTATGGCTACACCTTC
clone size: .; CDR3 length: 13; V gene: TRBV29-1; J gene: TRBJ2-7; D gene: .; CDR3 protein: CSVVPGGSYEQYF; CDR3 DNA: TGCAGCGTTGTACCAGGGGGGTCCTACGAGCAGTACTTC
clone size: .; CDR3 length: 15; V gene: TRBV11-2; J gene: TRBJ1-3; D gene: .; CDR3 protein: CASSVSRSSGNTIYF; CDR3 DNA: TGTGCCAGCAGCGTCTCCAGGAGCTCTGGAAACACCATATATTTT
clone size: .; CDR3 length: 15; V gene: TRBV4-2; J gene: TRBJ2-1; D gene: .; CDR3 protein: CASSLRLEGWDEQFF; CDR3 DNA: TGTGCCAGCAGCCTTCGACTAGAAGGGTGGGATGAGCAGTTCTTC
clone size: .; CDR3 length: 12; V gene: TRBV6-1; J gene: TRBJ2-1; D gene: .; CDR3 protein: CASSGTGTEQFF; CDR3 DNA: TGTGCCAGCAGTGGAACCGGGACAGAGCAGTTCTTC
clone size: medium-sized; CDR3 length: 14; V gene: TRBV7-2; J gene: TRBJ2-7; D gene: TRBD1; CDR3 protein: CASRSGTGAYEQYF; CDR3 DNA: TGTGCCAGCAGGTCCGGGACAGGGGCCTACGAGCAGTACTTC
clone size: .; CDR3 length: 12; V gene: TRBV14; J gene: TRBJ1-6; D gene: .; CDR3 protein: CASGLTDSPLHF; CDR3 DNA: TGTGCCAGCGGCCTTACCGATTCACCCCTCCACTTT
clone size: .; CDR3 length: 12; V gene: TRBV2; J gene: TRBJ1-1; D gene: .; CDR3 protein: CASTDLNTEAFF; CDR3 DNA: TGTGCCAGCACAGATCTGAACACTGAAGCTTTCTTT
clone size: .; CDR3 length: 13; V gene: TRBV7-9; J gene: TRBJ2-7; D gene: .; CDR3 protein: CASSQEVRQEQYF; CDR3 DNA: TGTGCCAGCAGCCAAGAGGTCCGTCAGGAGCAGTACTTC
clone size: .; CDR3 length: 16; V gene: TRBV5-1; J gene: TRBJ2-6; D gene: .; CDR3 protein: CASSSSPRSGANVLTF; CDR3 DNA: TGCGCCAGCAGCTCTTCCCCGAGGTCTGGGGCCAACGTCCTGACTTTC
clone size: .; CDR3 length: 16; V gene: TRBV27; J gene: TRBJ2-1; D gene: TRBD1; CDR3 protein: CASSVAGTGLYNEQFF; CDR3 DNA: TGTGCCAGCAGTGTCGCCGGGACAGGGCTCTACAATGAGCAGTTCTTC
clone size: few; CDR3 length: 11; V gene: TRBV2; J gene: TRBJ2-7; D gene: .; CDR3 protein: CASSILPQGYF; CDR3 DNA: TGTGCCAGCAGTATCCTTCCCCAGGGGTACTTC
clone size: .; CDR3 length: 15; V gene: TRBV5-1; J gene: TRBJ2-7; D gene: .; CDR3 protein: CASSFSNRVFYEQYF; CDR3 DNA: TGCGCCAGCAGCTTTTCGAACAGGGTGTTCTACGAGCAGTACTTC
clone size: .; CDR3 length: 16; V gene: TRBV5-4; J gene: TRBJ2-3; D gene: TRBD2; CDR3 protein: CASSLAPSGGTDTQYF; CDR3 DNA: TGTGCCAGCAGCTTGGCCCCTAGCGGGGGCACAGATACGCAGTATTTT
clone size: .; CDR3 length: 16; V gene: TRBV19; J gene: TRBJ1-1; D gene: TRBD1; CDR3 protein: CASSLVIGTGATEAFF; CDR3 DNA: TGTGCCAGTAGTTTGGTGATCGGGACAGGAGCCACTGAAGCTTTCTTT
clone size: .; CDR3 length: 14; V gene: TRBV5-1; J gene: TRBJ1-1; D gene: TRBD1; CDR3 protein: CASSVGQGKTEAFF; CDR3 DNA: TGCGCCAGCAGCGTAGGACAGGGGAAGACTGAAGCTTTCTTT
clone size: .; CDR3 length: 13; V gene: TRBV7-9; J gene: TRBJ1-2; D gene: .; CDR3 protein: CASSRDGNEGYTF; CDR3 DNA: TGTGCCAGCAGCCGAGACGGGAACGAGGGCTACACCTTC
clone size: .; CDR3 length: 14; V gene: TRBV19; J gene: TRBJ1-1; D gene: .; CDR3 protein: CASSIYDRNTEAFF; CDR3 DNA: TGTGCCAGTAGTATATATGACAGGAACACTGAAGCTTTCTTT
clone size: few; CDR3 length: 17; V gene: TRBV10-3; J gene: TRBJ1-1; D gene: TRBD1; CDR3 protein: CAISGTPRGQGGGEAFF; CDR3 DNA: TGTGCCATCAGTGGGACTCCTCGCGGACAGGGCGGGGGTGAAGCTTTCTTT
clone size: few; CDR3 length: 13; V gene: TRBV6-1; J gene: TRBJ1-5; D gene: TRBD1; CDR3 protein: CATRYRGSQPQHF; CDR3 DNA: TGTGCCACCAGATACAGGGGAAGTCAGCCCCAGCATTTT
clone size: .; CDR3 length: 14; V gene: TRBV5-1; J gene: TRBJ2-3; D gene: .; CDR3 protein: CASSPGFITDTQYF; CDR3 DNA: TGCGCCAGCAGCCCCGGGTTCATCACAGATACGCAGTATTTT
clone size: .; CDR3 length: 11; V gene: TRBV20-1; J gene: TRBJ2-7; D gene: TRBD1; CDR3 protein: CSPGQGSEQYF; CDR3 DNA: TGCAGTCCGGGACAGGGCAGCGAGCAGTACTTC
clone size: .; CDR3 length: 14; V gene: TRBV19; J gene: TRBJ1-1; D gene: TRBD1; CDR3 protein: CASSMWTGGSEAFF; CDR3 DNA: TGTGCCAGTAGTATGTGGACAGGGGGCTCTGAAGCTTTCTTT
clone size: .; CDR3 length: 13; V gene: TRBV29-1; J gene: TRBJ2-7; D gene: .; CDR3 protein: CSVEVTSFWEQYF; CDR3 DNA: TGCAGCGTTGAAGTTACTAGCTTTTGGGAGCAGTACTTC
clone size: few; CDR3 length: 11; V gene: TRBV7-8; J gene: TRBJ2-5; D gene: .; CDR3 protein: CASSSKETQYF; CDR3 DNA: TGTGCCAGCAGCTCGAAAGAGACCCAGTACTTC
clone size: .; CDR3 length: 14; V gene: TRBV27; J gene: TRBJ2-7; D gene: TRBD1; CDR3 protein: CASSLGTGVYEQYF; CDR3 DNA: TGTGCCAGCAGTTTGGGGACAGGGGTCTACGAGCAGTACTTC
clone size: .; CDR3 length: 17; V gene: TRBV28; J gene: TRBJ2-7; D gene: .; CDR3 protein: CASSLGWWVRGSYEQYF; CDR3 DNA: TGTGCCAGCAGTTTAGGATGGTGGGTCCGCGGATCATACGAGCAGTACTTC